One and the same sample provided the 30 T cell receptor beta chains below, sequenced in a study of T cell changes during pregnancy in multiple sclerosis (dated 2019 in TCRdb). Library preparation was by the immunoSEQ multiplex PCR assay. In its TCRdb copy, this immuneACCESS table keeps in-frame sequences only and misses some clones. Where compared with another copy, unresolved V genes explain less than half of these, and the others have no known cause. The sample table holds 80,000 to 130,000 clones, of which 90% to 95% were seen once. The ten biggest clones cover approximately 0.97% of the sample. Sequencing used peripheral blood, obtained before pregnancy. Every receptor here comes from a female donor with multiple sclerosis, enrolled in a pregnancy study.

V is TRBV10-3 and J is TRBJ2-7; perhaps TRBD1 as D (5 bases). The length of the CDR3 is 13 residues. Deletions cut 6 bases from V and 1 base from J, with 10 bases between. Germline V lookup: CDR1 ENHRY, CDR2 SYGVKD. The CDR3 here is CAIRTAESYEQYF. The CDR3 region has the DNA TGTGCCATCAGGACAGCCGAGTCCTACGAGCAGTACTTC.

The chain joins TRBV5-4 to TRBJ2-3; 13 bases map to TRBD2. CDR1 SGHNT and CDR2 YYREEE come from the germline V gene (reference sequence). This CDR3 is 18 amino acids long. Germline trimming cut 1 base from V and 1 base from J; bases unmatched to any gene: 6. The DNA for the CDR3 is TGTGCCAGCAGCTTGAGAACTAGCGGGAGGGCTGGCACAGATACGCAGTATTTT. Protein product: CASSLRTSGRAGTDTQYF.

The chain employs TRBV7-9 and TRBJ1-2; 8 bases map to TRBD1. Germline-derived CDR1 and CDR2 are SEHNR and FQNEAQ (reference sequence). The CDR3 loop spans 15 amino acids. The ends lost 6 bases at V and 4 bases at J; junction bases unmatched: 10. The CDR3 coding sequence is TGTGCCAGCAGACCAGGACAGGGTCCCTCCTATGGCTACACCTTC. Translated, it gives CASRPGQGPSYGYTF.

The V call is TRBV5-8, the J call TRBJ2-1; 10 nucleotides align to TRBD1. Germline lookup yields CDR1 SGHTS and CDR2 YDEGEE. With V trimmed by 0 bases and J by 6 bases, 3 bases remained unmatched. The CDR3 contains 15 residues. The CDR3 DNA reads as TGTGCCAGCAGCTTGGGGGGACAGGGGAGCAATGAGCAGTTCTTC. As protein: CASSLGGQGSNEQFF.

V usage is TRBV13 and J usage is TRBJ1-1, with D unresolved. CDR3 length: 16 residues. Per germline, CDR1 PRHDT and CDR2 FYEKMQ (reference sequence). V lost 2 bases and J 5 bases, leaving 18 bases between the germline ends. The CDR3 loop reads CASSLNRLVGYTEAFF. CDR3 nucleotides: TGTGCCAGCAGCTTAAACCGACTGGTCGGGTATACTGAAGCTTTCTTT.

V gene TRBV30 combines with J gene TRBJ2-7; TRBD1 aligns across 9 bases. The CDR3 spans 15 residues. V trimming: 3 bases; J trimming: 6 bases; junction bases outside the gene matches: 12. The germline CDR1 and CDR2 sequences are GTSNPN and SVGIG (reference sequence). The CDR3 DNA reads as TGTGCCTGGAGCGGGGGACAGGGAAGGTATTCCGAGCAGTACTTC. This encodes CAWSGGQGRYSEQYF. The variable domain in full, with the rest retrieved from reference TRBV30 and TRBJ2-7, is SQTIHQWPATLVQPVGSPLSLECTVEGTSNPNLYWYRQAAGRGLQLLFYSVGIGQISSEVPQNLSASRPQDRQFILSSKKLLLSDSGFYLCAWSGGQGRYSEQYFGPGTRLTVT.

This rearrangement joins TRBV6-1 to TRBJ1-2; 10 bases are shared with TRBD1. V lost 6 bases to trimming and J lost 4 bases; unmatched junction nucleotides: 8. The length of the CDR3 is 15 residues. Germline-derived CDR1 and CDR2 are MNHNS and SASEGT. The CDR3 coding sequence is TGTGCCAGCAGAGGTGGGACAGGGGATTCCTATGGCTACACCTTC. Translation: CASRGGTGDSYGYTF.

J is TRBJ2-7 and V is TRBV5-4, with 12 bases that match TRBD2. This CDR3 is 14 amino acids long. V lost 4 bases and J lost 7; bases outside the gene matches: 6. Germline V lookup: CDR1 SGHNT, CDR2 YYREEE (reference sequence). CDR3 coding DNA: TGTGCCAGCAGCCAGACTAGCGGGAGCTCAGAGCAGTACTTC. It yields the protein CASSQTSGSSEQYF.

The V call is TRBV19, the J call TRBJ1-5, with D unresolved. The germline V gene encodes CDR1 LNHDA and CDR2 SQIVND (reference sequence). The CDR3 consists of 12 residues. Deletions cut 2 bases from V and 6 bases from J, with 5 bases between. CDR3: CASSIQAQPQHF. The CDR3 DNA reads TGTGCCAGTAGTATACAGGCTCAGCCCCAGCATTTT.

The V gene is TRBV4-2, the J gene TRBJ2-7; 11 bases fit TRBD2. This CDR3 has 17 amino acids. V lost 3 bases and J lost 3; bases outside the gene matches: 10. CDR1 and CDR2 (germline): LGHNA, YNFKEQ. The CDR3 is CASSQMEPGLAVYEQYF. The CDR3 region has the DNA TGTGCCAGCAGCCAGATGGAACCGGGACTAGCGGTCTACGAGCAGTACTTC.

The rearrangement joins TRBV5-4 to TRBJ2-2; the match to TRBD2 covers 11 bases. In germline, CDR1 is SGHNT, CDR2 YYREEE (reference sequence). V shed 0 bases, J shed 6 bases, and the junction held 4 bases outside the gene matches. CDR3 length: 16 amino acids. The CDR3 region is CASSLVGTSGAGELFF. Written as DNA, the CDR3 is TGTGCCAGCAGCTTGGTGGGGACTAGCGGAGCCGGGGAGCTGTTTTTT.

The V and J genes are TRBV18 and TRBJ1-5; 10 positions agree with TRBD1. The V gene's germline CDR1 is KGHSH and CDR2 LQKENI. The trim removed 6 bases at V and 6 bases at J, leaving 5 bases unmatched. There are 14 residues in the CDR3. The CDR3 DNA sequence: TGTGCCAGCTCGGAGACAGGGGGCGGTCAGCCCCAGCATTTT. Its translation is CASSETGGGQPQHF.

The CDR3 sequence is CASRVGDYTF. The CDR3 DNA reads as TGTGCCAGCAGAGTAGGGGACTACACCTTC. This chain joins TRBV6-1 and TRBJ1-2, with D possibly matching TRBD1 (5 bases). From germline, CDR1 is MNHNS and CDR2 SASEGT. Deletions cut 6 bases from V and 10 bases from J, with 9 bases between. The CDR3 consists of 10 residues.

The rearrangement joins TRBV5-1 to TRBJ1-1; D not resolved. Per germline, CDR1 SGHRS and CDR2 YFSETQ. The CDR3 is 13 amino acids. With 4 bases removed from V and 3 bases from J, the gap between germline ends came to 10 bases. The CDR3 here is CASSPGPDTEAFF. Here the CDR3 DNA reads TGCGCCAGCAGCCCGGGTCCAGACACTGAAGCTTTCTTT.

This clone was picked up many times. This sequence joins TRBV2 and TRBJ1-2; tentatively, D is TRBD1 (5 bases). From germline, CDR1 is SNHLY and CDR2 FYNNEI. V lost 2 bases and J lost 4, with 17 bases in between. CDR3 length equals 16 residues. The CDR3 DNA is TGTGCCAGCAGTGAAATAAGGTTTAGGGGTCCCTATGGCTACACCTTC. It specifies CASSEIRFRGPYGYTF.

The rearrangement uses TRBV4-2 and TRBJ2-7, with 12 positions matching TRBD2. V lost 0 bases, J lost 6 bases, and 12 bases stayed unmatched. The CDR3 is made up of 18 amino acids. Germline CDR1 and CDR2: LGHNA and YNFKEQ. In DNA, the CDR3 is TGTGCCAGCAGCCAAGATAAAGCTAGCGGGAGGGCCCTTCGCGAGCAGTACTTC. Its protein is CASSQDKASGRALREQYF.

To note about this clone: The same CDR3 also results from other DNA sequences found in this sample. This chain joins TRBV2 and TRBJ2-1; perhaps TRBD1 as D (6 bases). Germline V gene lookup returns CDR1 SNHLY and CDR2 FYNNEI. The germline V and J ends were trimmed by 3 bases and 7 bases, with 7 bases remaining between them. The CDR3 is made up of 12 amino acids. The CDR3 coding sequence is TGTGCCAGCAGTGATAGGGGGAATGAGCAGTTCTTC. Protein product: CASSDRGNEQFF.

This CDR3 is CASSRDSYYGYTF. In nucleotides, the CDR3 is TGTGCCAGCAGCCGGGACAGCTACTATGGCTACACCTTC. This chain joins TRBV5-6 and TRBJ1-2, with 7 bases that match TRBD1. Trimming at V came to 4 bases and at J to 3 bases, leaving 3 bases not matched to a gene. Germline V CDR1 and CDR2: SGHDT, YYEEEE. The length of the CDR3 is 13 residues.

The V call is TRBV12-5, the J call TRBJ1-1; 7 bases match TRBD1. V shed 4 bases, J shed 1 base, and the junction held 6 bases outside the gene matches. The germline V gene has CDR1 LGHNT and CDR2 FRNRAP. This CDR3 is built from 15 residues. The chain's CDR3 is CASGSHGTENTEAFF. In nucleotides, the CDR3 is TGTGCTAGTGGTTCCCACGGGACAGAGAACACTGAAGCTTTCTTT.

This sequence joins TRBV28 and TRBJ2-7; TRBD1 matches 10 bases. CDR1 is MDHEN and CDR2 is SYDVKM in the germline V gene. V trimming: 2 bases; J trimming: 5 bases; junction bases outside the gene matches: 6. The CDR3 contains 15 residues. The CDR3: CASSLAGTGAHEQYF. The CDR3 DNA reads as TGTGCCAGCAGTTTAGCCGGGACAGGGGCCCACGAGCAGTACTTC.

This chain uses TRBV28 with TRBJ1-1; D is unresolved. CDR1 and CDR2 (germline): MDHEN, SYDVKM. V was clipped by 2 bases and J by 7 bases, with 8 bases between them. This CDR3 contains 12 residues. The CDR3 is CASSLGPDEAFF. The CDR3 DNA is TGTGCCAGCAGTTTAGGGCCAGATGAAGCTTTCTTT.

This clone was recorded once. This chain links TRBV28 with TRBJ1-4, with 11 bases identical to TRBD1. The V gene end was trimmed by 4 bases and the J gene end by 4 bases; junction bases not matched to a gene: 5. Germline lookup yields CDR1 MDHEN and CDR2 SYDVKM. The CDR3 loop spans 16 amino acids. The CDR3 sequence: CASSSDRGRDNEKLFF. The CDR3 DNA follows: TGTGCCAGCAGTTCGGACAGGGGGCGAGATAATGAAAAACTGTTTTTT.

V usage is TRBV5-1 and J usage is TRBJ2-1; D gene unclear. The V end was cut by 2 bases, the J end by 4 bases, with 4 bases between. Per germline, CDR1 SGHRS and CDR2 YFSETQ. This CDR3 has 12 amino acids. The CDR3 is CASSFGYNEQFF. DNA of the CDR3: TGCGCCAGCAGCTTCGGGTACAATGAGCAGTTCTTC.

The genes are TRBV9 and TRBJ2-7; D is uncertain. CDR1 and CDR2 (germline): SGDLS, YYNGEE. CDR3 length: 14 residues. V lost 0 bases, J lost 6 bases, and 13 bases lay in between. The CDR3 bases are TGTGCCAGCAGCGTAGTCGCACGAAGCCCCGAGCAGTACTTC. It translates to CASSVVARSPEQYF. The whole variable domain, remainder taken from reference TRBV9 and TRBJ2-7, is DSGVTQTPKHLITATGQRVTLRCSPRSGDLSVYWYQQSLDQGLQFLIQYYNGEERAKGNILERFSAQQFPDLHSELNLSSLELGDSALYFCASSVVARSPEQYFGPGTRLTVT.

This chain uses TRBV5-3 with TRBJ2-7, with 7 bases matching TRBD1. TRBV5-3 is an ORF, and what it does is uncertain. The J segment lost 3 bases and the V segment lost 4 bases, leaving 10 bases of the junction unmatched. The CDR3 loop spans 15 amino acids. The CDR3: CARSHDRVIVYEQYF. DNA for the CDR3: TGTGCCAGAAGCCATGACAGGGTTATAGTCTACGAGCAGTACTTC.

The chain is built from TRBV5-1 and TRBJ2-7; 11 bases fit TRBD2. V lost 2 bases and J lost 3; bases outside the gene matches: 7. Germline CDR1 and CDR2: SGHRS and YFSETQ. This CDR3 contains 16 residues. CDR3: CASSFITTSGNYEQYF. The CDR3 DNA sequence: TGCGCCAGCAGCTTTATAACGACTAGCGGGAACTACGAGCAGTACTTC. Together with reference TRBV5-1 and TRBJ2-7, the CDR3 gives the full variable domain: KAGVTQTPRYLIKTRGQQVTLSCSPISGHRSVSWYQQTPGQGLQFLFEYFSETQRNKGNFPGRFSGRQFSNSRSEMNVSTLELGDSALYLCASSFITTSGNYEQYFGPGTRLTVT.

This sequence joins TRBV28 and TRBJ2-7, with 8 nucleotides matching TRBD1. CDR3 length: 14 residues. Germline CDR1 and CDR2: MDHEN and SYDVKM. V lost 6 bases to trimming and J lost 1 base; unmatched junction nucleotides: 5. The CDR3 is CASSRQGRSYEQYF. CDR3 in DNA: TGTGCCAGCAGCAGACAGGGGAGATCCTACGAGCAGTACTTC.

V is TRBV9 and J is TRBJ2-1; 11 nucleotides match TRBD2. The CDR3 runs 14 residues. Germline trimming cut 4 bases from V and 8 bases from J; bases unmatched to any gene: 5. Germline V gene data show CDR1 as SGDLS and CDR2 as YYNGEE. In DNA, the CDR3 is TGTGCCAGCAGCTCTAGCGGGAGGTGGGATGAGCAGTTCTTC. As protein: CASSSSGRWDEQFF.

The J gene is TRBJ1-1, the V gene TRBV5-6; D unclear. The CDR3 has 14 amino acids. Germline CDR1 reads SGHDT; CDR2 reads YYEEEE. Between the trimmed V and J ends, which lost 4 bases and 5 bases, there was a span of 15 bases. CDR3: CASSGVEGVTEAFF. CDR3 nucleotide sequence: TGTGCCAGCAGCGGGGTGGAGGGTGTGACTGAAGCTTTCTTT.

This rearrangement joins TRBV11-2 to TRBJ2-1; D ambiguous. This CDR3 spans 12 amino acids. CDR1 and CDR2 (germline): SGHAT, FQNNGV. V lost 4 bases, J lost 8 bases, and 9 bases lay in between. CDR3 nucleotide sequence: TGTGCCAGCAGCTCCCGATTAGATGAGCAGTTCTTC. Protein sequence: CASSSRLDEQFF.